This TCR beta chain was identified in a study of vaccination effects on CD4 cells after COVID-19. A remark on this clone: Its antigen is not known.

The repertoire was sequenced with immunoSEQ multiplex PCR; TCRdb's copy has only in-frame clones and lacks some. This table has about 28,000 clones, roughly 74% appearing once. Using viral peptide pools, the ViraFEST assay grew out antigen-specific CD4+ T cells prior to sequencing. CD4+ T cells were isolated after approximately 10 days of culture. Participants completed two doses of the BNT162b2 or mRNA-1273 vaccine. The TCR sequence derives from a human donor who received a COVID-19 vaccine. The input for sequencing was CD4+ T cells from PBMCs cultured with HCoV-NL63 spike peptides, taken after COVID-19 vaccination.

The CDR3 here is CASSAGSLNTEAFF. In nucleotides, the CDR3 is TGCGCCAGCAGTGCAGGGTCCCTGAACACTGAAGCTTTCTTT. V usage is TRBV10-1 and J usage is TRBJ1-1; D might be TRBD1 (5 bases). CDR3 length equals 14 residues. The V gene lost 4 bases and the J gene lost 0 bases, with 9 bases spanning the gap. Germline-derived CDR1 and CDR2 are WNHNN and SYGVQD (reference sequence).